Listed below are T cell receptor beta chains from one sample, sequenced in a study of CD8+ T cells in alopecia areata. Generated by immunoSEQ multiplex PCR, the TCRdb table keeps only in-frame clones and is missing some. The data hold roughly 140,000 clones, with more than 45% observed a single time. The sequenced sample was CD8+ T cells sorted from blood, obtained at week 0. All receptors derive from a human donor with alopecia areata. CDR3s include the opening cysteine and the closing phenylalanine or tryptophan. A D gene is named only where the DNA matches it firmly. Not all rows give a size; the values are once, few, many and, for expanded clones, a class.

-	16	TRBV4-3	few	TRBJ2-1	CASSQVPRGAYNEQFF	TGCGCCAGCAGCCAAGTGCCCAGGGGGGCCTACAATGAGCAGTTCTTC
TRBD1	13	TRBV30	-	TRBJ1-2	CAWTGGSRDGYTF	TGTGCCTGGACAGGGGGCAGCCGGGATGGCTACACCTTC
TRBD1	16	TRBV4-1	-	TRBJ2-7	CASSQDAAGGSYEQYF	TGCGCCAGCAGCCAAGATGCGGCAGGGGGATCCTACGAGCAGTACTTC
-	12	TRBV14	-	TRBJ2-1	CASGLIYNEQFF	TGTGCCAGCGGCCTGATTTACAATGAGCAGTTCTTC
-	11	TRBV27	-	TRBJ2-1	CASSYRGEQFF	TGTGCCAGCAGCTATAGGGGTGAGCAGTTCTTC
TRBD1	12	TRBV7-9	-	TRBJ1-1	CASSLGGRAAFF	TGTGCCAGCAGCCTAGGGGGCCGCGCAGCTTTCTTT
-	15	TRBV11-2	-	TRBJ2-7	CASSPSADYSYEQYF	TGTGCCAGCAGCCCCTCAGCGGACTATTCCTACGAGCAGTACTTC
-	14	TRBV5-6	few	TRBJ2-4	CASSLGTGKNIQYF	TGTGCCAGCAGCTTGGGGACGGGCAAAAACATTCAGTACTTC
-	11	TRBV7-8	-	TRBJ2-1	CASSLGNEQFF	TGTGCCAGCAGCTTGGGCAATGAGCAGTTCTTC
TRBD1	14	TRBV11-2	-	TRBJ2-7	CASSRGQGTGEQYF	TGTGCCAGCAGCAGGGGACAGGGTACAGGCGAGCAGTACTTC
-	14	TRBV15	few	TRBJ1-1	CATSPSGGAAEAFF	TGTGCCACCAGCCCGTCGGGGGGGGCCGCTGAAGCTTTCTTT
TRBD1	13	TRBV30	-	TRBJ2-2	CAWGTGISGELFF	TGTGCCTGGGGGACAGGGATTTCCGGGGAGCTGTTTTTT
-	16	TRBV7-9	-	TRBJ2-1	CASSLRDFGSYNEQFF	TGTGCCAGCAGCTTACGGGACTTCGGCTCCTACAATGAGCAGTTCTTC
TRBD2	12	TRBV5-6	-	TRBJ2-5	CASSPGLGTQYF	TGTGCCAGCAGCCCGGGACTAGGGACCCAGTACTTC
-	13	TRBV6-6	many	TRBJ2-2	CASSLTDTGELFF	TGTGCCAGCAGTCTGACAGACACCGGGGAGCTGTTTTTT
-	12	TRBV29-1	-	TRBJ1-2	CSVGGTPYGYTF	TGCAGCGTTGGGGGTACACCCTATGGCTACACCTTC
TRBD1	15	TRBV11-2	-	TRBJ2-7	CASSLTPTGGYEQYF	TGTGCCAGCAGCCTAACCCCGACAGGGGGCTACGAGCAGTACTTC
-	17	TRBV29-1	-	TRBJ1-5	CSVVVQVLAQSNQPQHF	TGCAGCGTTGTAGTTCAGGTTCTCGCCCAAAGCAATCAGCCCCAGCATTTT
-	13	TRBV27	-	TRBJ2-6	CASRRGVLGYLTF	TGTGCCAGCAGGAGAGGGGTTCTGGGGTACCTGACTTTC
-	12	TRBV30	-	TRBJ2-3	CAWSVLADTQYF	TGTGCCTGGAGTGTACTAGCTGATACGCAGTATTTT
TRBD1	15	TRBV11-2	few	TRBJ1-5	CASSLTGESNQPQHF	TGTGCCAGCAGCCTGACAGGGGAGAGCAATCAGCCCCAGCATTTT
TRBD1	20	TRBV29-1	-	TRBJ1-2	CSVEDSRTGFYDIDNYGYTF	TGCAGCGTTGAAGACTCCAGGACAGGGTTCTACGATATCGATAACTATGGCTACACCTTC
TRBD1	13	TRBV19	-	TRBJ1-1	CASSGTGINEAFF	TGTGCCAGTAGCGGGACAGGGATTAATGAAGCTTTCTTT
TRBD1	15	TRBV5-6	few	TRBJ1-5	CASSLGTGANQPQHF	TGTGCCAGCAGCTTGGGGACAGGGGCCAATCAGCCCCAGCATTTT
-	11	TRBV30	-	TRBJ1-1	CARQRGGDAFF	TGTGCCCGGCAAAGAGGGGGGGACGCTTTCTTT